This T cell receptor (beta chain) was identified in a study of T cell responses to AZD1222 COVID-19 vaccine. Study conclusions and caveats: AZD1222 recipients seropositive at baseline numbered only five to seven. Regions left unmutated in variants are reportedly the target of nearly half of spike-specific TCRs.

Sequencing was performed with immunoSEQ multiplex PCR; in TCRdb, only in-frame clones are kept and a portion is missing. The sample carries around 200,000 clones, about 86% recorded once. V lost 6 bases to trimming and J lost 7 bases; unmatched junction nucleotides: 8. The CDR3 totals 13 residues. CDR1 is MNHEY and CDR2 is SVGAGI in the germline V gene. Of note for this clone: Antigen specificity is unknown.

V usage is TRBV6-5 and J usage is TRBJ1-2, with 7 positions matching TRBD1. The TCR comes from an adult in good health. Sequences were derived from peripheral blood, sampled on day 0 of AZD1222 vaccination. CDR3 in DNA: TGTGCCAGCAGACCCAGGACAGGTAGTGGCTACACCTTC. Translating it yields CASRPRTGSGYTF.